This T cell receptor beta chain was documented in a study of blood T cell repertoires in COVID-19. From germline, CDR1 is SGHDT and CDR2 YYEEEE. Unmatched junction bases numbered 5, after V lost 0 bases and J lost 3 bases. The CDR3 is made up of 16 amino acids. TCRdb keeps only in-frame clones here, not all; method: immunoSEQ multiplex PCR. This repertoire shows around 24,000 clones, roughly 88% found once; its top ten account for 7.6%. Sequencing was done on a sample of peripheral blood. The receptor's source is a human donor in a cohort sampled during active COVID-19. This chain connects TRBV5-6 to TRBJ2-1; 8 bases are a match to TRBD2. This CDR3 is CASSLELAGLYNEQFF. CDR3 nucleotides: TGTGCCAGCAGCTTGGAGCTAGCGGGCCTCTACAATGAGCAGTTCTTC.